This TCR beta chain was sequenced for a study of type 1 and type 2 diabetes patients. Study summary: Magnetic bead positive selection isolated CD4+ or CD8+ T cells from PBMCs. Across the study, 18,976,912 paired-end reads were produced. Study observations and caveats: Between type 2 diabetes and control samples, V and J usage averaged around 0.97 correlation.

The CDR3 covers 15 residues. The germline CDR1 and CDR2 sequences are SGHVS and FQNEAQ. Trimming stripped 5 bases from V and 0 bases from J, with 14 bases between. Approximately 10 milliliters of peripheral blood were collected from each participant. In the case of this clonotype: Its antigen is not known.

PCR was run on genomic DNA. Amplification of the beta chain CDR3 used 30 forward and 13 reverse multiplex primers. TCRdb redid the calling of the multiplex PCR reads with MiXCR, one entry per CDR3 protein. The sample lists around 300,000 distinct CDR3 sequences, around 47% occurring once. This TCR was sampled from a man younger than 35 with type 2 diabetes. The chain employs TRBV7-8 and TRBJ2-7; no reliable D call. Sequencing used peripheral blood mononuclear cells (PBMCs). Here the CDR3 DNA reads TGTGCCAGCAGCCCCACCGGACCTCGCTCCTACGAGCAGTACTTC. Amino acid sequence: CASSPTGPRSYEQYF.